This T cell receptor (beta chain) is from a study of beta chain features in type 1 diabetes. Study outcomes and limitations: The study notes PCR might favor shorter templates equally in patients and controls. TCRB repertoires of naive, central memory and Treg cells appeared more similar among patients than among healthy donors. TCRB CDR3s from Type 1 diabetes patients were moderately but significantly shorter in all four CD4+ subsets.

This clone was seen more than once but under ten times. The antigen remains unidentified. CD45RO/CCR7/CD25/CD127/CD95/CD27 staining was used to isolate CD4+ naive, central memory, regulatory and stem cell-like memory cells by sorting. CDR1 and CDR2 (germline): LGHNA, YSLEER. CDR3 length equals 17 residues. Trimming cost V 0 bases and J 3 bases, with 15 bases left between them. The study reverse transcribed the entire isolated RNA, so it sequenced expressed TCRB transcripts. Naive, central memory and regulatory T cell samples yielded roughly 3.5 million reads on average. Sequencing used immunoSEQ multiplex PCR; TCRdb keeps in-frame clones, though not all of them. The sample contains 640,000 or so clones, around an eighth of which appear only once.

This receptor was identified in a man younger than 35 with type 1 diabetes. Sequenced material: naive CD4+ T cells from blood. The chain uses TRBV4-3 and TRBJ2-1; TRBD2 is a possible D gene (5 bases). DNA of the CDR3: TGCGCCAGCAGCCAAGATTTGGCTAGCATCGACTACAATGAGCAGTTCTTC. It yields the protein CASSQDLASIDYNEQFF.